The rows below give T cell receptor beta chains drawn from one sample of a study of blood T cell repertoires in COVID-19. Method: immunoSEQ multiplex PCR; TCRdb's copy keeps in-frame clones and lacks some. The table shows about 350,000 clones, with roughly 90% occurring only once. Material for sequencing was PBMCs or T cells enriched from blood (not recorded which). These receptors were obtained from a woman in her twenties or thirties who had been exposed to COVID-19. CDR3s include the opening cysteine and the closing phenylalanine or tryptophan. The D gene is left open where the match is weak. The listing skips clone size in some rows; elsewhere it reads once, few, many or a size class.

abundance	j_gene	d_gene	v_gene	CDR3nt	CDR3aa
NA	TRBJ2-1	NA	TRBV12-5	TGTGCTAGTGGTTTGGACGGTTGGGGCGGATCCTACAATGAGCAGTTCTTC	CASGLDGWGGSYNEQFF
NA	TRBJ1-2	NA	TRBV27	TGTGCCAGCAGTGGAATCCGGGAGAGAGAGGGCTACACCTTC	CASSGIREREGYTF
once	TRBJ2-7	NA	TRBV7-3	TGTGCCAGCAGCCCTCAAGGGAGTCGAGAGCAGTACTTC	CASSPQGSREQYF
NA	TRBJ1-2	NA	TRBV5-1	TGCGCCAGCAGCTTGGCACCGGGGTTGGACTATGGCTACACCTTC	CASSLAPGLDYGYTF
NA	TRBJ2-4	NA	TRBV19	TGTGCCAGTAGTATAAACGGGAAAAACATTCAGTACTTC	CASSINGKNIQYF
NA	TRBJ2-5	NA	TRBV24-1	TGTGCCACCAGTGATCCCCCTGGCGGTTCTAGGACACAAGAGACCCAGTACTTC	CATSDPPGGSRTQETQYF
once	TRBJ2-5	TRBD1	TRBV5-1	TGCGCCAGCAGCCCCCGACCCATGGGACAGGGGTTTGACTACCAAGAGACCCAGTACTTC	CASSPRPMGQGFDYQETQYF
NA	TRBJ2-2	TRBD2	TRBV5-6	TGTGCCAGCAGCCTGGGACTAGCGGGGATGAACACCGGGGAGCTGTTTTTT	CASSLGLAGMNTGELFF
NA	TRBJ2-7	NA	TRBV13	TGTGCCAGCAGCTTAGTCCGGGCGGGTGAGCAGTACTTT	CASSLVRAGEQYF
NA	TRBJ2-1	NA	TRBV9	TGTGCCAGCAGCGTAGAGGGACTCGCGAGAAAAAACAATGAGCAGTTCTTC	CASSVEGLARKNNEQFF
NA	TRBJ1-5	NA	TRBV19	TGTGCCAGTAGTATAGAGGGCAGCTCCATCCAGCCGCCCCAGCATTTT	CASSIEGSSIQPPQHF
NA	TRBJ2-3	TRBD1	TRBV27	TGTGCCAGCAGTTACAGGGGGCAGTCAGATACGCAGTATTTT	CASSYRGQSDTQYF
NA	TRBJ1-2	NA	TRBV29-1	TGCAGCGCCTTTGGTCCGCGGCATGGCTACACCTTC	CSAFGPRHGYTF
NA	TRBJ2-7	TRBD1	TRBV6-2/TRBV6-3	TGTGCCAGCAGTTCACCGGGACAGCCCTACGAGCAGTACTTC	CASSSPGQPYEQYF
NA	TRBJ2-3	NA	TRBV2	TGTGCCAGCAGTAAAGAGAGACTAGTACTCAGCACAGATACGCAGTATTTT	CASSKERLVLSTDTQYF
NA	TRBJ2-4	NA	TRBV10-2	TGCGCCAGCAGTGAGGCGGACAGAAAAAACATTCAGTACTTC	CASSEADRKNIQYF
NA	TRBJ2-7	NA	TRBV21-1	TGTGCCAGCAGCGGAAAACTCCGGGATCTAACCTACGAGCAGTACTTC	CASSGKLRDLTYEQYF
NA	TRBJ2-6	NA	TRBV5-1	TGCGCCAGCAGCACCCAGGGGCAGGGATTCTCTGGGGCCAACGTCCTGACTTTC	CASSTQGQGFSGANVLTF
NA	TRBJ1-5	NA	TRBV3-1/TRBV3-2	TGTGCCAGCAGCCAAGTCAGCGAGAGTCAGCCCCAGCATTTT	CASSQVSESQPQHF
once	TRBJ1-1	NA	TRBV12-3/TRBV12-4	TGTGCCAGCGCCACCCGAGGGAGCACTGAAGCTTTCTTT	CASATRGSTEAFF
once	TRBJ2-7	TRBD2	TRBV7-3	TGTGCCAGCAGCTTACGCCCGGGACTAGGCTACGAGCAGTACTTC	CASSLRPGLGYEQYF
NA	TRBJ2-1	TRBD2	TRBV5-4	TGTGCCAGCAGCTCCCTCCCCGGGACTAGCGGTTACAATGAGCAGTTCTTC	CASSSLPGTSGYNEQFF